Shown below are 5 T cell receptor beta chains from a single sample sequenced in a study of blood T cell repertoires in COVID-19. Here immunoSEQ multiplex PCR was the method, and the copy in TCRdb shows in-frame clones only, minus some. Among 110,000 to 150,000 clones listed, around 82% were seen once. The specimen sequenced was PBMCs or T cells enriched from blood (not recorded which). All receptors come from a woman between 50 and 59 years old who had recovered from COVID-19.

The V and J genes are TRBV27 and TRBJ1-1; 9 positions match TRBD1. Germline V lookup: CDR1 MNHEY, CDR2 SMNVEV (reference sequence). The J segment lost 7 bases and the V segment lost 5 bases, leaving 14 bases of the junction unmatched. There are 16 residues in the CDR3. CDR3 sequence: CASSTPPGQGVFEAFF. In nucleotides, the CDR3 is TGTGCCAGCAGTACCCCGCCGGGACAGGGAGTGTTTGAAGCTTTCTTT.

The V call is TRBV2, the J call TRBJ2-6, with unresolved D. Germline assignment: CDR1 SNHLY and CDR2 FYNNEI. This CDR3 is built from 15 residues. The ends were cut back, 7 bases at V and 2 bases at J, with 12 bases in the middle. The DNA of the CDR3 is TGTGCCAGCACCTTGGAGTCGACTGGGGCCAACGTCCTGACTTTC. Translated: CASTLESTGANVLTF.

The table lists this clone with a few counts. The chain is built from TRBV30 and TRBJ2-7, with 7 bases identical to TRBD1. Unmatched junction bases numbered 9, after V lost 0 bases and J lost 4 bases. The CDR3 extends over 15 amino acids. CDR1 GTSNPN and CDR2 SVGIG come from the germline V gene (reference sequence). Here the CDR3 reads CAWSVQTGKVYEQYF. The CDR3 DNA sequence: TGTGCCTGGAGTGTACAGACAGGGAAAGTATACGAGCAGTACTTC.

This chain links TRBV5-1 with TRBJ1-6, with a possible D match to TRBD1 (6 bases). The CDR3 sequence is 16 residues long. Trimming left V 5 bases short and J 5 bases short, with 17 bases between. The germline CDR1 and CDR2 sequences are SGHRS and YFSETQ. CDR3 region: CASRSQGLTDNSPLHF. CDR3 nucleotides: TGCGCCAGCAGGTCACAGGGTTTAACGGATAATTCACCCCTCCACTTT.

The chain couples TRBV7-2 to TRBJ1-2, with TRBD1 as a possible D gene (6 bases). The CDR3 runs 15 residues. V lost 1 base to trimming and J lost 7 bases, with 16 bases between them. Germline assignment: CDR1 SGHTA and CDR2 FQGNSA. The CDR3 sequence: CASSLEDSPLFGYTF. Here the CDR3 DNA reads TGTGCCAGCAGCTTAGAGGACAGCCCCCTCTTTGGCTACACCTTC.